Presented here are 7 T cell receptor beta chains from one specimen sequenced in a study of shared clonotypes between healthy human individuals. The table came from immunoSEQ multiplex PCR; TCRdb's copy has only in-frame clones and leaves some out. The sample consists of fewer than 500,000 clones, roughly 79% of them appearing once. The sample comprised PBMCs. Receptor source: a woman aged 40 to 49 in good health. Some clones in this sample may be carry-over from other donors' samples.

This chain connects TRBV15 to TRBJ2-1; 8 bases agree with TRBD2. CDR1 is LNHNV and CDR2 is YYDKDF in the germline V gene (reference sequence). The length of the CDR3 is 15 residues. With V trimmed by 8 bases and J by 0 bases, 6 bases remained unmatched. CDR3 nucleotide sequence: TGTGCCACCCCCGGGGGGGTAGGCTCCTACAATGAGCAGTTCTTC. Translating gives CATPGGVGSYNEQFF.

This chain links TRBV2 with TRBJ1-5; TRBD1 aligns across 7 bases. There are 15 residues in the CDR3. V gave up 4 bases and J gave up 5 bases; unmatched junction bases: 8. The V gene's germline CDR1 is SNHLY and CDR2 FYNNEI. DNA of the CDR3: TGTGCCAGCAGTGGATCTGGGACAGCTTATCAGCCCCAGCATTTT. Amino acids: CASSGSGTAYQPQHF.

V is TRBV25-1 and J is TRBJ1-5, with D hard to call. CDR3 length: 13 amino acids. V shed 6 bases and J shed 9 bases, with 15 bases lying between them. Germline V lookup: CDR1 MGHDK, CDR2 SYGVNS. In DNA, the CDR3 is TGTGCCAGCAGGGGTGTGGGGTCGGGGCCCCAGCATTTT. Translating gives CASRGVGSGPQHF.

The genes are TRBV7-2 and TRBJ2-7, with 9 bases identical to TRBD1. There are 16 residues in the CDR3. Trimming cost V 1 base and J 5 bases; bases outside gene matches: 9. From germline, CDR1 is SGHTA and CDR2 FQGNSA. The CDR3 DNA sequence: TGTGCCAGCAGCTTAGTGTCGGGACAGGGCTTCAACGAGCAGTACTTC. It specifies CASSLVSGQGFNEQYF.

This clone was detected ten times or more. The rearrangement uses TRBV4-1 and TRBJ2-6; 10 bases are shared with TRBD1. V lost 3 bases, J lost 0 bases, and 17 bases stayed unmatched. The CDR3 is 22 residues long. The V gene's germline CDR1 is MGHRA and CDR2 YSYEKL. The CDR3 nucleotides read TGCGCCAGCAGCCAGGGTACAGGACAGGGGGTGGTCGTAATCTCTGGGGCCAACGTCCTGACTTTC. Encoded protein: CASSQGTGQGVVVISGANVLTF.

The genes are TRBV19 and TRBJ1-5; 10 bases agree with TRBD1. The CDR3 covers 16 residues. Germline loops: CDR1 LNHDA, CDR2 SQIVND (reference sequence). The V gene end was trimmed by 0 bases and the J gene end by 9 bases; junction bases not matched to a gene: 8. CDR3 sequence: CASSIDPGQGTRPQHF. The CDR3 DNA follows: TGTGCCAGTAGTATAGACCCGGGACAGGGGACCCGGCCCCAGCATTTT. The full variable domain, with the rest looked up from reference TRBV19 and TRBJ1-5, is DGGITQSPKYLFRKEGQNVTLSCEQNLNHDAMYWYRQDPGQGLRLIYYSQIVNDFQKGDIAEGYSVSREKKESFPLTVTSAQKNPTAFYLCASSIDPGQGTRPQHFGDGTRLSIL.

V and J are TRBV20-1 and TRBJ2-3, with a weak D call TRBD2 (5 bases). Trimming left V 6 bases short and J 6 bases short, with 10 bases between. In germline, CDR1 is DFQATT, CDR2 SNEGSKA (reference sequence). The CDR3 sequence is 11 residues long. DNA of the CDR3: TGCAGTGCCAGTAGCGCTGATACGCAGTATTTT. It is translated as CSASSADTQYF.